A single count supports the clone carrying this T cell receptor (beta chain). Its antigen is unknown. This record belongs to a study of Tregs in tolerant kidney transplant recipients. General study points: Some patients' samples used different primers over time, so nucleotide sequences weren't comparable. Donor-specific Treg expansion exceeded global Treg expansion in tolerant patients, suggesting antigen drive. This study did not directly address biological reproducibility.

This CDR3 is 15 amino acids long. Per the germline V gene, CDR1 is MNHEY and CDR2 is SMNVEV (reference sequence). V lost 5 bases and J lost 3, with 17 bases in between. TCRdb keeps only in-frame clones here, not all; method: immunoSEQ multiplex PCR. The repertoire holds tens of thousands of clones, with 93% as singletons. The nonmyeloablative bone marrow transplants came from related graft donors, with transient mixed chimerism. This receptor was obtained from a human patient who received a combined kidney and bone marrow transplant. Some T cells may have originated in the graft donor. The sample here was CD4+ T cells from blood (PBMCs), taken 12 months after the transplant. The chain recombines TRBV27 with TRBJ2-7; D remains ambiguous. The CDR3 nucleotides read TGTGCCAGCAGTCCATACCCCCCCGGTGTCTACGAGCAGTACTTC. This sequence encodes CASSPYPPGVYEQYF.